This T cell receptor (beta chain) was identified during a study of cytomegalovirus exposure and HLA in healthy donors (TCRdb year 2017). Regarding the research as a whole: A later analysis indicated that the roughly 120 validation repertoires were generated on the platform also employed for the 700 or so repertoires of the first cohort. To predict cytomegalovirus infection status, the study combined high-throughput TCR immunosequencing, statistical association of individual TCRs with disease status, and machine learning. A separate validation cohort of more than 100 different subjects was used in addition to the roughly 720-subject first cohort. The study aimed to test whether cataloging public T cell receptors could reveal signatures of past pathogen exposure. What the work shows at the level of the full study, not this receptor alone: In the study, 164 TCR beta chains were listed as associated with cytomegalovirus. Of the cluster scores, approximately 94% were above 0 in a later analysis, which found that TCRs clustered in the first cohort also tended to co-occur in the 95 to 150 validation repertoires. In both the original and validation cohorts, the classifier was reported to diagnose cytomegalovirus status with high specificity and sensitivity. It was suggested by the authors that the approach could potentially be generalized to other disease states and immunological phenotypes. Most TCR sequences were observed very rarely across donors, whereas some public TCRs were present in many individuals. A later analysis lacked HLA typing for the validation cohort, so it scored co-occurrence in that cohort across all 120 repertoires. A few of the identified cytomegalovirus-associated TCR beta chains were confirmed in vitro to be specific for cytomegalovirus antigens.

Of note for this clone: Its binding antigen is unknown. The sample holds no much larger clone one base away, and base qualities are not on file.

The CDR3 contains 14 residues, cysteine and phenylalanine counted. The retained sequence is limited to the CDR3, 42 bases, with the frame set at the first base. Via the germline V gene (reference sequence), CDR1 is SGHNT and CDR2 YYREEE. A distance of 14 bases separates the germline ends of V and J, which lose 5 bases and 8 bases respectively. The donors were included in the validation cohort of some 110 subjects, a group kept apart from the approximately 700-subject first cohort. The method was the immunoSEQ multiplex PCR assay. Under the source paper's analysis protocol: A statistical classification framework was developed to diagnose cytomegalovirus status using the catalog of TCR beta chain sequences. TCRdb stores this immuneACCESS table with in-frame sequences only. Part of the clones is absent; in the studies checked, under half of the shortfall reflects unresolved V genes, and no reason is known for the rest. V, J and clone size were drawn from that table, and D and trimming were deduced from the DNA. The table for this sample lists 150,000 to 200,000 clones; around 85% of them were counted only once. The ten largest clones add up to about 2% of the sample.

The sequenced sample was PBMCs. This clonotype was sampled from a man under 40 in good health and CMV-seropositive. Rearrangement joined TRBV5-4 to TRBJ1-6; TRBD1 is perhaps the D gene, given 6 matching bases. The nucleotides are TGTGCCAGCAGTGGACAGTACGATTATTCACCCCTCCACTTT. This encodes CASSGQYDYSPLHF. Reference TRBV5-4 and TRBJ1-6 proteins supply the regions before and after the CDR3; the full variable domain is: ETGVTQSPTHLIKTRGQQVTLRCSSQSGHNTVSWYQQALGQGPQFIFQYYREEENGRGNFPPRFSGLQFPNYSSELNVNALELDDSALYLCASSGQYDYSPLHFGNGTRLTVT.